This T cell receptor beta chain was found in a study of shared clonotypes between healthy human individuals. Study-wide results and limits: How much donors shared clonotypes was expected to be affected by sequencing depth.

This clone was observed a handful of times. The antigen is unknown. The CDR3 loop spans 14 amino acids. Germline V gene sequence: CDR1 LNHDA, CDR2 SQIVND (reference sequence). V gave up 5 bases and J gave up 8 bases, with 15 bases separating them. Assay used: immunoSEQ multiplex PCR; TCRdb lists only in-frame clones, some missing. This table has 530,000 or so clones, 60% to 80% appearing once. The chain recombines TRBV19 with TRBJ2-2; tentatively, D is TRBD1 (5 bases). The sample was PBMCs. The clonotype was recovered from a woman aged 40 to 49 in good health. Some clones in this sample may be carry-over from other donors' samples. CDR3 sequence: CASSPWTTTGELFF. DNA of the CDR3: TGTGCCAGTAGTCCTTGGACAACTACAGGGGAGCTGTTTTTT. Full variable domain (remainder filled in from reference TRBV19 and TRBJ2-2): DGGITQSPKYLFRKEGQNVTLSCEQNLNHDAMYWYRQDPGQGLRLIYYSQIVNDFQKGDIAEGYSVSREKKESFPLTVTSAQKNPTAFYLCASSPWTTTGELFFGEGSRLTVL.